The entry below gives a single T cell receptor beta chain sequence along with its context. The specificity of this receptor is unknown. No clone much larger than this one lies a single base away; base qualities are absent. The receptor library was made with PCR. TCRdb lists the instrument as Illumina HiSeq 2500. TCR libraries were prepared with molecular barcoding, using unique molecular identifiers to normalize TCRbeta repertoire quantification. Using fastp trimming at Q25 and MiXCR clonotype assembly, TCRdb reanalyzed the public sequencing data and kept in-frame beta chains. Each CDR3 protein gets just one entry, which takes the most common genes and DNA from the rows behind it. The sample table records around 600,000 distinct CDR3 sequences; 8% to 11% of these occur just once. Of the sample, approximately 4.1% falls within the top ten clones. V gives up 5 bases and J gives up 9 bases, and the segment between their germline ends measures 16 bases. Including the terminal cysteine and phenylalanine, the CDR3 comprises 13 residues. CDR3 DNA only is kept here, 39 bases in frame from base 1. For CDR1 and CDR2, the germline V gene lists SGHTA and FQGNSA.

These data are taken from a study of T-cell reconstitution after alpha-beta-depleted transplantation in children (dated by TCRdb to 2016 to 2017). In terms of the full investigation: Using TCR repertoire profiling, the study followed T-cell immune reconstitution in a quantitative way in children after TCRalphabeta/CD19-depleted allogeneic hematopoietic cell transplantation.

The receptor chain draws on TRBV7-2 and TRBJ2-5; no D gene is confidently identified. Sequenced material: PBMCs from the stem cell graft donor, taken from the stem cell graft. This clonotype originated in a human donor who donated a stem cell graft to a child with acute myeloid leukemia. The CDR3 loop reads CASSLGPQQSQYF. The DNA sequence is TGTGCCAGCAGCCTCGGACCACAACAATCCCAGTACTTC.